This TCR beta chain was documented in a study of blood T cell repertoires in COVID-19. Looking at the study overall: The origin of the acute and convalescent COVID-19 samples was the United States, Italy and Spain.

This CDR3 region has 15 residues. Germline V gene lookup returns CDR1 MGHRA and CDR2 YSYEKL. V was pared by 3 bases and J by 3 bases, with 12 bases between. Sequenced by immunoSEQ multiplex PCR; TCRdb stores in-frame clones only, minus some. This table has about 160,000 clones, approximately 90% appearing once. The clonotype originates from an older woman with COVID-19, enrolled during active disease. The sample comprised peripheral blood. The rearrangement uses TRBV4-1 and TRBJ1-5, with a weak D call TRBD1 (6 bases). CDR3 loop: CASSQTGTYNQPQHF. Here the CDR3 DNA reads TGCGCCAGCAGCCAGACCGGGACATACAATCAGCCCCAGCATTTT.